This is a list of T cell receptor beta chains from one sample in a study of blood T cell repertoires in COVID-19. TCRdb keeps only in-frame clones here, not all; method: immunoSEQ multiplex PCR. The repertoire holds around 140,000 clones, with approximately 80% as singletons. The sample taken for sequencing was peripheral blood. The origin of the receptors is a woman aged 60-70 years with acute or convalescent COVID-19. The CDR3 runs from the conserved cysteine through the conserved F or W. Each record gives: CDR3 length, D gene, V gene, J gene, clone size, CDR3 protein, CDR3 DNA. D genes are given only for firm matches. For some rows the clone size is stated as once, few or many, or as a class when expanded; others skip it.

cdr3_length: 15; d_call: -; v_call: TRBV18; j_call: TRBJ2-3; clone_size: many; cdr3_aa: CASSPSTSNADTQYF; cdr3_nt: TGTGCCAGCTCACCAAGTACTTCTAACGCAGATACGCAGTATTTT
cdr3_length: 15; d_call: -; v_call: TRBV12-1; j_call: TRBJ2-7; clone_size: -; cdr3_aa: CASSSPGLGQDEQYF; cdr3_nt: TGTGCCAGCAGCTCACCGGGACTAGGGCAAGACGAGCAGTACTTC
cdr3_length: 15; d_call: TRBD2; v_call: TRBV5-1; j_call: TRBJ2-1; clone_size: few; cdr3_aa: CASSTGLAAYNEQFF; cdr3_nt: TGCGCCAGCAGCACGGGACTAGCGGCGTACAATGAGCAGTTCTTC
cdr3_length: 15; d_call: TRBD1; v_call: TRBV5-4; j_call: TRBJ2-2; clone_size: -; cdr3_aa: CASSSWTGSDGELFF; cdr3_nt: TGTGCCAGCAGCTCCTGGACAGGGTCGGACGGGGAGCTGTTTTTT
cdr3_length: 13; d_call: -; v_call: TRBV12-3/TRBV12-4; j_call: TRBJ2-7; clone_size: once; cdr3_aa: CATQKSGSYEQYF; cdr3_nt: TGTGCCACCCAGAAGAGCGGCTCCTACGAGCAGTACTTC
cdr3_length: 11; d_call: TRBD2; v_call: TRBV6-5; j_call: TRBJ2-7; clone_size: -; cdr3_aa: CASGRAYEQYF; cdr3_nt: TGTGCCAGCGGGAGGGCCTACGAGCAGTACTTC
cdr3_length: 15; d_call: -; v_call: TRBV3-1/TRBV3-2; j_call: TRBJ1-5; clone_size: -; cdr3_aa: CASSQGGGYNQPQHF; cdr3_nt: TGTGCCAGCAGCCAAGGGGGAGGGTACAATCAGCCCCAGCATTTT
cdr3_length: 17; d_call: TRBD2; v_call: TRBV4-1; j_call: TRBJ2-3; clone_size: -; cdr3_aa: CASSLSGLAGVADTQYF; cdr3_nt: TGCGCCAGCAGCCTTTCGGGACTAGCGGGAGTCGCAGATACGCAGTATTTT
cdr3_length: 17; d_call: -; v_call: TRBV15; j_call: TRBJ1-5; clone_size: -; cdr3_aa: CATSRDRAGRSNQPQHF; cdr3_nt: TGTGCCACCAGCAGAGATCGGGCGGGAAGGAGCAATCAGCCCCAGCATTTT
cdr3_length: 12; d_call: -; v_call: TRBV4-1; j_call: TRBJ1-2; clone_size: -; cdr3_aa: CASSQVQGRNTF; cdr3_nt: TGCGCCAGCAGCCAAGTTCAGGGGCGGAACACCTTC
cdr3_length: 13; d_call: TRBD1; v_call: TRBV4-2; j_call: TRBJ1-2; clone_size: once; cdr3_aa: CASSPGTAYGYTF; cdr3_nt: TGTGCCAGCAGCCCCGGGACAGCATATGGCTACACCTTC
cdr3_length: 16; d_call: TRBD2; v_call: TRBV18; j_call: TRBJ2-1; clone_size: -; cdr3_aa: CASSPVTSGSPNEQFF; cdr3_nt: TGTGCCAGCTCACCTGTGACTAGCGGGAGCCCGAATGAGCAGTTCTTC
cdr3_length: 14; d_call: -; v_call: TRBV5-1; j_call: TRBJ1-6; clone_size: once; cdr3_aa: CASSLEGVGSPLHF; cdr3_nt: TGCGCCAGCAGCTTGGAGGGGGTTGGTTCACCCCTCCACTTT
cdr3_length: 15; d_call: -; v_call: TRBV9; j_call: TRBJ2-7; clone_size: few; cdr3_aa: CASSPSASRSYEQYF; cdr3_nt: TGTGCCAGCAGCCCTAGCGCGAGTAGATCCTACGAGCAGTACTTC
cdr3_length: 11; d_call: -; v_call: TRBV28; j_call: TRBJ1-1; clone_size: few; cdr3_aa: CASSSGNEAFF; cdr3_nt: TGTGCCAGCAGTTCGGGTAACGAAGCTTTCTTT
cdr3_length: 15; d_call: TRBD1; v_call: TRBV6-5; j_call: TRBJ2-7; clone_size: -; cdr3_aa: CASSYLGQGNYEQYF; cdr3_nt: TGTGCCAGCAGTTACCTCGGACAGGGTAACTACGAGCAGTACTTC
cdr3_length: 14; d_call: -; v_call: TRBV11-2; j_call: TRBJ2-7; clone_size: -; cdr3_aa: CASSLAVGTYEQYF; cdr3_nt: TGTGCCAGCAGCTTAGCGGTGGGCACCTACGAGCAGTACTTC
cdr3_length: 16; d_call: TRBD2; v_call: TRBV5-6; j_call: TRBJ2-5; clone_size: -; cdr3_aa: CASSFTLAGPAETQYF; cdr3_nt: TGTGCCAGCAGCTTTACCCTAGCGGGACCCGCAGAGACCCAGTACTTC
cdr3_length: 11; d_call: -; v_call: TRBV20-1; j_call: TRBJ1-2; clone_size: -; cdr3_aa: CSASAGVGYTF; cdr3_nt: TGCAGTGCTAGCGCGGGGGTTGGCTACACCTTC
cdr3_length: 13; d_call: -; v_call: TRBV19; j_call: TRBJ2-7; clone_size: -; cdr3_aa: CASSIIHSYEQYF; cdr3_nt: TGTGCCAGTAGTATAATACACTCCTACGAGCAGTACTTC
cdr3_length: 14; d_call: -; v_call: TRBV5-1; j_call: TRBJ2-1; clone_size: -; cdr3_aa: CASSSPDLYNEQFF; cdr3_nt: TGCGCCAGCAGCTCACCGGACTTATACAATGAGCAGTTCTTC
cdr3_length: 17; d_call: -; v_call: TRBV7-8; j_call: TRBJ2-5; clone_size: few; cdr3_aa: CASSFPRERVLRETQYF; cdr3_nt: TGTGCCAGCAGCTTCCCTCGGGAGCGGGTGTTAAGGGAGACCCAGTACTTC
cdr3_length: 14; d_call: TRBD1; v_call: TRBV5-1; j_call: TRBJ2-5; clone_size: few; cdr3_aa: CASRAGTDKETQYF; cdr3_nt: TGCGCCAGCAGGGCCGGGACAGATAAAGAGACCCAGTACTTC
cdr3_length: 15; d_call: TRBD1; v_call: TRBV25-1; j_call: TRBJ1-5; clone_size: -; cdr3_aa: CASSETGGWGQPQHF; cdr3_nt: TGTGCCAGCAGTGAAACAGGGGGCTGGGGGCAGCCCCAGCATTTT
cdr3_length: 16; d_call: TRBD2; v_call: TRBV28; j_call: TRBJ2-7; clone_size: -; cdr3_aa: CASSSISGRKVYEQYF; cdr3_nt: TGTGCCAGCAGTAGTATTAGCGGGAGAAAGGTCTACGAGCAGTACTTC
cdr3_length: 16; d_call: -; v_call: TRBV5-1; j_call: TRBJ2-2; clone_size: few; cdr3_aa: CASSLERGRNTGELFF; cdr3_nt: TGCGCCAGCAGCTTGGAACGTGGGCGGAACACCGGGGAGCTGTTTTTT
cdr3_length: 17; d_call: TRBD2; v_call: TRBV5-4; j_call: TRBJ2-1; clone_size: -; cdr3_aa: CASSLWASGRPYNEQFF; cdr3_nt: TGTGCCAGCAGCTTGTGGGCTAGCGGGAGGCCTTACAATGAGCAGTTCTTC
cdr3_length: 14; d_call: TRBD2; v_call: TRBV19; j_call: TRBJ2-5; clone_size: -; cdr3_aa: CASSIGLALETQYF; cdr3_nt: TGTGCCAGTAGTATAGGACTAGCGTTAGAGACCCAGTACTTC
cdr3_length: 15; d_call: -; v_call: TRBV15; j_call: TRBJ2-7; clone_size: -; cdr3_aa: CATSRTIDPSYEQYF; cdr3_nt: TGTGCCACCAGCAGGACAATCGACCCCTCCTACGAGCAGTACTTC
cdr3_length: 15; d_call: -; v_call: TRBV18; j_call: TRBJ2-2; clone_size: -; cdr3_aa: CASSSQGSYTGELFF; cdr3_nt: TGTGCCAGCTCATCGCAGGGGTCTTACACCGGGGAGCTGTTTTTT
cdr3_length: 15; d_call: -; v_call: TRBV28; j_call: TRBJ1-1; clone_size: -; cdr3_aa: CASSATWGGNTEAFF; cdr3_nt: TGTGCCAGCAGTGCCACCTGGGGGGGGAACACTGAAGCTTTCTTT
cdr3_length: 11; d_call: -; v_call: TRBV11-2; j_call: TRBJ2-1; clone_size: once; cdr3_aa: CASSPLSEQFF; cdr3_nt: TGTGCCAGCAGCCCGCTTAGCGAGCAGTTCTTC
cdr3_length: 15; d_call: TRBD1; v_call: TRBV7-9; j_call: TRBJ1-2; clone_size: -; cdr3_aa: CASTAPGQGFDGYTF; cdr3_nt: TGTGCCAGCACCGCCCCGGGACAGGGATTCGATGGCTACACCTTC
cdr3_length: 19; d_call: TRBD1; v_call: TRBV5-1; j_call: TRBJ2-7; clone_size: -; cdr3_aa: CASSSQLKGIRDRGFEQYF; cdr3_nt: TGCGCCAGCAGTTCGCAGTTAAAGGGAATTCGGGACAGGGGGTTCGAGCAGTACTTC
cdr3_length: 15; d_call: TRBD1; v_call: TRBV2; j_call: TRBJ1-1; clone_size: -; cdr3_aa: CASNKGQGANTEAFF; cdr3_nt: TGTGCCAGCAACAAGGGACAGGGAGCGAACACTGAAGCTTTCTTT
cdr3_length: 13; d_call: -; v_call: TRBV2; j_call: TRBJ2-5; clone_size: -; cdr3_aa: CASSYLVQETQYF; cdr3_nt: TGTGCCAGCAGCTATCTAGTCCAAGAGACCCAGTACTTC